One TCR beta chain is described in this entry. Its specificity is not known. This sample was included in a study of cytomegalovirus exposure and HLA in healthy donors. On the study more broadly: Researchers previously reported finding 90 million to 130 million unique TCR beta sequences from about 170 million T cells.

Overall study findings and caveats: A later analysis associated some 16,000 TCR beta sequences with HLA alleles at a 0.05 false discovery rate. The presence/absence work took it that sequencing depth was about the same across donors.

Germline CDR1 is SGDLS and CDR2 is YYNGEE. The V and J ends lost 1 base and 2 bases respectively, with 12 bases between them. CDR3 length equals 15 residues. PCR involved 60 Vbeta and 13 Jbeta primers. Sequencing was performed with immunoSEQ multiplex PCR; in TCRdb, only in-frame clones are kept and a portion is missing. The table lists 150,000 to 190,000 clones, roughly 85% of them singletons. This clonotype was sampled from a woman aged 18-29 years in good health and CMV-seronegative. Source material: PBMCs. The chain carries TRBV9 and TRBJ2-5; D gene unclear. The CDR3 loop reads CASSVFPAQQETQYF. CDR3 coding DNA: TGTGCCAGCAGCGTATTCCCAGCGCAACAAGAGACCCAGTACTTC.